This T cell receptor beta chain originates from a study of cytomegalovirus exposure and HLA in healthy donors. Per germline, CDR1 MNHEY and CDR2 SMNVEV (reference sequence). The CDR3 consists of 13 residues. The V end lost 5 bases, the J end lost 4 bases, and 12 bases lay between the germline ends. As regards this clone: Its antigen remains unidentified.

Vbeta (60) and Jbeta (13) primers were used in the PCR. The table came from immunoSEQ multiplex PCR; TCRdb's copy has only in-frame clones and leaves some out. The sample lists 100,000 or so clones; roughly 83% were seen once. Overall study results and limits: In a later analysis, specific HLA alleles were associated with around 17,000 TCR beta sequences at a 0.05 false discovery rate. Sequence variants that were highly shared formed a cluster that was likely a sequencing artifact. For most TCR sequences rarity was the rule, although some public TCRs occurred in many donors. Excluded: some indistinguishable V segments such as TRBV6-2 and TRBV6-3.

The sequence came from a female donor in good health and CMV-seropositive. The sample consisted of PBMCs. The chain is built from TRBV27 and TRBJ2-7; TRBD2 might be the D (5 bases). The CDR3 sequence: CASSVRGRYEQYF. Here the CDR3 DNA reads TGTGCCAGCAGTGTCCGGGGTCGGTACGAGCAGTACTTC.